Shown below are 10 T cell receptor beta chains from a single sample sequenced in a study of blood T cell repertoires in COVID-19. Data came from immunoSEQ multiplex PCR; TCRdb stores just in-frame clones and leaves some out. The table records 65,000 to 95,000 clones, 84% of them present only once. Specimen: peripheral blood. The receptors were sampled from a woman in her forties or fifties with acute or convalescent COVID-19.

The V and J genes are TRBV30 and TRBJ2-1; 15 bases are a match to TRBD2. V was clipped by 0 bases and J by 8 bases; unmatched bases: 14. Germline values: CDR1 GTSNPN, CDR2 SVGIG (reference sequence). CDR3 length equals 19 residues. The CDR3 loop is CAWSVRTSGRGKVLYEQFF. CDR3 in DNA: TGTGCCTGGAGTGTGCGGACTAGCGGGAGGGGAAAGGTGTTGTATGAGCAGTTCTTC. Supplemented by reference TRBV30 and TRBJ2-1, the full variable domain reads SQTIHQWPATLVQPVGSPLSLECTVEGTSNPNLYWYRQAAGRGLQLLFYSVGIGQISSEVPQNLSASRPQDRQFILSSKKLLLSDSGFYLCAWSVRTSGRGKVLYEQFFGPGTRLTVL.

The chain joins TRBV6-2 or TRBV6-3 to TRBJ2-7; the match to TRBD2 covers 7 bases. Germline V gene data show CDR1 as MNHEY and CDR2 as SVGEGT. The CDR3 runs to 15 residues. V dropped 5 bases and J dropped 3; count of bases not matched to a gene: 10. In DNA form, the CDR3 reads TGTGCCAGCAGTCGCGGGGGTTACTACTACTACGAGCAGTACTTC. It encodes CASSRGGYYYYEQYF.

This rearrangement joins TRBV6-5 to TRBJ1-2; TRBD1 matches 9 bases. The CDR3 has 13 amino acids. J was trimmed by 6 bases and V by 5 bases; bases with no gene match: 4. The germline gives CDR1 MNHEY, CDR2 SVGAGI. CDR3 loop: CASSTGTGNGYTF. The CDR3 DNA sequence: TGTGCCAGCAGTACCGGGACAGGGAATGGCTACACCTTC.

The chain recombines TRBV11-2 with TRBJ2-2; 13 nucleotides match TRBD2. The V gene's germline CDR1 is SGHAT and CDR2 FQNNGV. The CDR3 has 19 residues. The V segment lost 5 bases and the J segment 7 bases; nucleotides outside the gene matches: 16. CDR3 residues: CASSHVVRLAGGRVGELFF. The CDR3 nucleotides are TGTGCCAGCAGCCACGTGGTGAGACTAGCGGGAGGCCGGGTCGGGGAGCTGTTTTTT.

The chain carries TRBV25-1 and TRBJ1-5; D gene uncertain. CDR1 and CDR2 (germline): MGHDK, SYGVNS. This CDR3 contains 13 residues. V lost 2 bases and J 6 bases, leaving 8 bases between the germline ends. The CDR3 loop reads CASSEVGSQPQHF. The CDR3 DNA reads TGTGCCAGCAGTGAAGTGGGGAGTCAGCCCCAGCATTTT.

A few counts support this clone. The V and J genes are TRBV5-1 and TRBJ1-2; 9 bases fit TRBD1. The CDR3 contains 17 residues. V was clipped by 0 bases and J by 0 bases; unmatched bases: 6. Germline CDR1 and CDR2: SGHRS and YFSETQ. The CDR3 DNA sequence: TGCGCCAGCAGCTTGGCGGACAGGGGCGAAGCTAACTATGGCTACACCTTC. The encoded protein is CASSLADRGEANYGYTF. Full variable domain (outside the CDR3, taken from reference TRBV5-1 and TRBJ1-2): KAGVTQTPRYLIKTRGQQVTLSCSPISGHRSVSWYQQTPGQGLQFLFEYFSETQRNKGNFPGRFSGRQFSNSRSEMNVSTLELGDSALYLCASSLADRGEANYGYTFGSGTRLTVV.

The chain has TRBV7-9 and TRBJ1-1, with unresolved D. Germline CDR1 reads SEHNR; CDR2 reads FQNEAQ (reference sequence). This CDR3 contains 12 residues. Trimming removed 2 bases at V and 3 bases at J, with 4 bases between. The CDR3 DNA reads as TGTGCCAGCAGCTTAAGAGACACTGAAGCTTTCTTT. Translated: CASSLRDTEAFF.

This clone is a singleton in its sample. This chain uses TRBV9 with TRBJ1-2; 7 nucleotides line up with TRBD1. V was pared by 4 bases and J by 4 bases, with 4 bases of the junction left unmatched. This CDR3 region has 13 residues. Germline CDR1 reads SGDLS; CDR2 reads YYNGEE. The CDR3 DNA follows: TGTGCCAGCAGCCTGACAGGGAGCTATGGCTACACCTTC. It is translated as CASSLTGSYGYTF.

CDR3 loop: CASSPGIGAKNIQYF. The DNA of the CDR3 is TGTGCCAGCAGCCCAGGGATCGGGGCCAAAAACATTCAGTACTTC. This chain joins TRBV9 and TRBJ2-4; perhaps TRBD1 as D (5 bases). From germline, CDR1 is SGDLS and CDR2 YYNGEE. This CDR3 is 15 amino acids long. V was pared by 4 bases and J by 1 base, with 12 bases between.

V usage is TRBV29-1 and J usage is TRBJ1-3, with D perhaps matching TRBD1 (6 bases). The CDR3 extends over 13 amino acids. Germline CDR1 is SQVTM and CDR2 is ANQGSEA. V dropped 4 bases and J dropped 4 bases, with 11 bases sitting between them. In DNA form, the CDR3 reads TGCAGCGTTGCAGGGGCGAAAGGAAACACCATATATTTT. Translation gives CSVAGAKGNTIYF.